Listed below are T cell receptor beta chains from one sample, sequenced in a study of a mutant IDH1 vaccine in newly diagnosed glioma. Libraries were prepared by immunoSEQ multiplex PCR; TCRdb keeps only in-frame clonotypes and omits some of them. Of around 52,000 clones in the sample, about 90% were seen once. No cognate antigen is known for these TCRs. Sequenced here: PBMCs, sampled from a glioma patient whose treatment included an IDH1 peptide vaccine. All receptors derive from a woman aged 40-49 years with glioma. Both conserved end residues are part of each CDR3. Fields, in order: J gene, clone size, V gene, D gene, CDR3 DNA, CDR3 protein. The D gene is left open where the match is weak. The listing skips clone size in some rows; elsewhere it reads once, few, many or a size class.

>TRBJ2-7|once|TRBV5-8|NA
TGTGCCAGCAGCCCTCGGGGGAACCCCTACGAGCAGTACTTC
CASSPRGNPYEQYF
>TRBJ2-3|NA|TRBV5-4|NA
TGTGCCAGCAGACAAGGAGGGAGCACAGATACGCAGTATTTT
CASRQGGSTDTQYF
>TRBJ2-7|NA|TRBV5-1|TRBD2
TGCGCCAGCAGCTTCCTAGCGGGGGTGAGCTCCTACGAGCAGTACTTC
CASSFLAGVSSYEQYF
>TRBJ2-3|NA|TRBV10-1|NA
TGCGCCAGCAGTGAGTCGACAGATACGCAGTATTTT
CASSESTDTQYF
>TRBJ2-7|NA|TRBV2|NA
TGTGCCAGCAGGGGGAATGAAGGCTCGCAGTACTTC
CASRGNEGSQYF
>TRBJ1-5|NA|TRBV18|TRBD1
TGTGCCAGCTCACCACAGGGGCCAGGGGGTCAGCCCCAGCATTTT
CASSPQGPGGQPQHF
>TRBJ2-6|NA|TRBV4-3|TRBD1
TGCGCCAGCAGCCAAGATTGGACAGGTGTCCTCTCTGGGGCCAACGTCCTGACTTTC
CASSQDWTGVLSGANVLTF
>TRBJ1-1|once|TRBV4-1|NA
TGCGCCAGCAGCCTCACAGGTGGTGGGAGGACTGAAGCTTTCTTT
CASSLTGGGRTEAFF
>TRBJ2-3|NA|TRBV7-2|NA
TGTGCCAGCAGCTTAGAAGGAAGCACAGATACGCAGTATTTT
CASSLEGSTDTQYF
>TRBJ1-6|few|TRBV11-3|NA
TGTGCCAGCAGCTTAAACCCTAATTCACCCCTCCACTTT
CASSLNPNSPLHF
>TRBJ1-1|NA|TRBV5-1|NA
TGCGCCAGCAGCTTGTCAGGGACCAGGGAAGCTTTCTTT
CASSLSGTREAFF
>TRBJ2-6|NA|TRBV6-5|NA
TGTGCCAGCGGAGGAGGGGCCAACGTCCTGACTTTC
CASGGGANVLTF
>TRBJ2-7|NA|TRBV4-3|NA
TGCGCCAGCAGCCAAGATTGGGGGGGCGCCTACGAGCAGTACTTC
CASSQDWGGAYEQYF
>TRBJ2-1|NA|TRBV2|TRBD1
TGTGCCAGCATCGGGACAGGGGCGTTTGGGCAGTTCTTC
CASIGTGAFGQFF
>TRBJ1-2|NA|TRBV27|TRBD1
TGTGCCAGCAGTACTAAACCGGGACAGGGTTTAAACTATGGCTACACCTTC
CASSTKPGQGLNYGYTF
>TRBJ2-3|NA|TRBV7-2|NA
TGTGCCAGCAGCTTAGGGGGCCCAGATACGCAGTATTTT
CASSLGGPDTQYF
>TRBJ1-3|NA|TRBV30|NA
TGTGCCTGGAGTGGTTGGGTGACAGCCTCTGGAAACACCATATATTTT
CAWSGWVTASGNTIYF
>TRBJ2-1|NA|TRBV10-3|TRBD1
TGTGCCATCAGGCACTCCGGGACAGGGCAATACAATGAGCAGTTCTTC
CAIRHSGTGQYNEQFF
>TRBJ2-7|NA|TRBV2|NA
TGTGCCAGCAGTGGGGGGGCCGAGCAGTACTTC
CASSGGAEQYF
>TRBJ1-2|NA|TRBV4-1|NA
TGCGCCAGCAGCCAAGATCGTGCGTCAGGGAACGGCTACACCTTC
CASSQDRASGNGYTF
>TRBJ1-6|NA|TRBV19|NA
TGTGCCAGTAGTATAGTCAATTCCTATAATTCACCCCTCCACTTT
CASSIVNSYNSPLHF
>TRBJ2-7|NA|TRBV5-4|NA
TGTGCCAGCAGCCTGGGGGACCGCGAGCAGTACTTC
CASSLGDREQYF
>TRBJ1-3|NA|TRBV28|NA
TGTGCCAGCAGTTTTTCCCTCGGAAACACCATATATTTT
CASSFSLGNTIYF
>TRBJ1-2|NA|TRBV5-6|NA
TGTGCCAGCAGCTTGGTGCCAGGGGATGGCTACACCTTC
CASSLVPGDGYTF
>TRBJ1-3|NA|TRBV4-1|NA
TGCGCCAGCAGGGGCACAGGGCTCTCTGGAAACACCATATATTTT
CASRGTGLSGNTIYF
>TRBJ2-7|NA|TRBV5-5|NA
TGTGCCAGCAGCTTCGCAGGGGAGATGGGCGAGCAGTACTTC
CASSFAGEMGEQYF
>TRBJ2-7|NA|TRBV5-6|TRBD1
TGTGCCAGCAGCTGGGACAGGGGGTCCTACGAGCAGTACTTC
CASSWDRGSYEQYF
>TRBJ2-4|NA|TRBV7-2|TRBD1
TGTGCCAGCAGCTTATATAGGGACAGAATTTTAGCCAAAAACATTCAGTACTTC
CASSLYRDRILAKNIQYF
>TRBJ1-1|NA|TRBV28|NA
TGTGCCAGCAGTTCTCCCAGCCTGAACACTGAAGCTTTCTTT
CASSSPSLNTEAFF
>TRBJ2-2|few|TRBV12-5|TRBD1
TGTGCTAGTGGTACAGGGGCGAACACCGGGGAGCTGTTTTTT
CASGTGANTGELFF
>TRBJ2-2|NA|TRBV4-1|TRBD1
TGCGCCAGCAGCACCCCGACAGGGTCCACCGGGGAGCTGTTTTTT
CASSTPTGSTGELFF
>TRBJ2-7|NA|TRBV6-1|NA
TGTGCCAGCAGTGTTAGCGAGACCCAGGCCTACGAGCAGTACTTC
CASSVSETQAYEQYF
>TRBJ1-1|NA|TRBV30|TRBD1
TGTGCCTGGAGACGACAGGGAATGAACACTGAAGCTTTCTTT
CAWRRQGMNTEAFF
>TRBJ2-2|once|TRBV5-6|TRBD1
TGTGCCAGCATCCTCCGGGACAGATACACCGGGGAGCTGTTTTTT
CASILRDRYTGELFF
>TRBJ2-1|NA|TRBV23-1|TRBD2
TGCGCCAGCAGTCACCTTCGGGGGACTAGCGATTACAATGAGCAGTTCTTC
CASSHLRGTSDYNEQFF
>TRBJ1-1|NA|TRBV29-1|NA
TGCAGCGTTGAAGGTCAGACGAACACTGAAGCTTTCTTT
CSVEGQTNTEAFF
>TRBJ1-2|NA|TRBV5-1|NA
TGCGCCAGCAGCTGGGGGGCGAGACAGAGTGACTATGGCTACACCTTC
CASSWGARQSDYGYTF
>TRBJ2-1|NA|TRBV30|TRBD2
TGTGCCTGGAGTAAGACTAGCGGGTATGAGCAGTTCTTC
CAWSKTSGYEQFF
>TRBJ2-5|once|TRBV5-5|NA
TGTGCCAGCAGTTTAGGACGAAAAGAGACCCAGTACTTC
CASSLGRKETQYF
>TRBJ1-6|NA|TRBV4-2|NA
TGTGCCAGCAGCCCCGGGCCAGATTATAATTCACCCCTCCACTTT
CASSPGPDYNSPLHF
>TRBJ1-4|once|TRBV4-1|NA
TGCGCCAGCAGCCAAACCAGGACGAGGGGTATGGTGGAAAAACTGTTTTTT
CASSQTRTRGMVEKLFF
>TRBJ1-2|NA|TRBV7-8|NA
TGTGCCAGCAGCTTAGGGGCTGGCAGGGTAATTGGCTACACCTTC
CASSLGAGRVIGYTF
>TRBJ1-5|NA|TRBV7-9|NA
TGTGCCAGCAGCTTAGGCAGGGAGATGGATCATCAGCCCCAGCATTTT
CASSLGREMDHQPQHF
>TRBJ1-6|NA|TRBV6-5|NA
TGTGCCAGCAGTTACTCGCGGAAAGGCGCGGGCTCACCCCTCCACTTT
CASSYSRKGAGSPLHF
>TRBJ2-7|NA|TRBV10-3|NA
TGTGCCGTGGGGCAGAGCCCTTCCTACGAGCAGTACTTC
CAVGQSPSYEQYF
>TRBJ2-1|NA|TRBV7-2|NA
TGTGCCAGCAGGCTAACACGGGACTACAATGAGCAGTTCTTC
CASRLTRDYNEQFF
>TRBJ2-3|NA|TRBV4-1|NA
TGCGCCAGCAGCCTCCGACAGGACACAGATACGCAGTATTTT
CASSLRQDTDTQYF
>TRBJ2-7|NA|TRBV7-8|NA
TGTGCCAGCAGCTTTACACCCGAGGGGTACGAGCAGTACTTC
CASSFTPEGYEQYF
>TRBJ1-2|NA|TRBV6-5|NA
TGTGCCAGCAGTTTTGAGGGTAACTATGGCTACACCTTC
CASSFEGNYGYTF
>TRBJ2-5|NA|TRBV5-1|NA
TGCGCCAGCAGCCAGCCAGGGTCCCAAGAGACCCAGTACTTC
CASSQPGSQETQYF